This T cell receptor beta chain was sequenced for a study of blood T cell repertoires in COVID-19. Germline-derived CDR1 and CDR2 are KGHSH and LQKENI. The CDR3 is 16 amino acids. Trimming pared 1 base from V and 5 bases from J, leaving 17 bases between. Participant ages covered about 18 to 100 years across 24 US areas. Measured with immunoSEQ multiplex PCR; TCRdb has only the in-frame clones, and not every one. The sample records almost 200,000 clones, roughly 90% being singletons. The chain combines TRBV18 with TRBJ2-5; a possible D gene is TRBD2 (5 bases). The source is a woman between 18 and 30 years old who had recovered from COVID-19. The sample taken for sequencing was PBMCs or T cells enriched from blood (not recorded which). This CDR3 is CASSPRAGKSLETQYF. The CDR3 region has the DNA TGTGCCAGCTCACCACGGGCCGGGAAGAGTCTTGAGACCCAGTACTTC.